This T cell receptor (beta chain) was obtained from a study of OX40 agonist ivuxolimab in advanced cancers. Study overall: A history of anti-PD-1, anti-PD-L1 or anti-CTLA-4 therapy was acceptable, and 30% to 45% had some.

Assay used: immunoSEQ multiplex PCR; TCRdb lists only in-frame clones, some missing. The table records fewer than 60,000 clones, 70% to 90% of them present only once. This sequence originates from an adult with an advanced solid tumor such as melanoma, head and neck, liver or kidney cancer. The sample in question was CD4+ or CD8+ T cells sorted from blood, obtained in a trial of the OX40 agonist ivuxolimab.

The CDR3 sequence is CAISDIYEQYF. The CDR3, as DNA: TGTGCCATCAGTGATATTTACGAGCAGTACTTC. The gene calls are TRBV10-3 and TRBJ2-7; D is ambiguous. The V and J ends lost 3 bases and 4 bases respectively, with 4 bases between them. CDR1 is ENHRY, CDR2 SYGVKD, per germline. The CDR3 length is 11 residues.